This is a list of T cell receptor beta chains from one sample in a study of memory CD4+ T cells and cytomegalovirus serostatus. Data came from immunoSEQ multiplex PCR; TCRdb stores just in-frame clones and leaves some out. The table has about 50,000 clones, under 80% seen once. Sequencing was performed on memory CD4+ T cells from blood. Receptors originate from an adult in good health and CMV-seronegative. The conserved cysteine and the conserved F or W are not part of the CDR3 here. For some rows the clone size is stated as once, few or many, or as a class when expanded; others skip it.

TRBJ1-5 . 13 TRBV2 ASDLRKMSIQPQH
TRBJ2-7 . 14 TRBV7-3 ASSPPGLAGLYEQY
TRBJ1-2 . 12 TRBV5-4 ASSLPGTGFGYT
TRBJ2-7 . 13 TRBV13 ASSLAAGVEYEQY
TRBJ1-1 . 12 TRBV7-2 ASSLHNGGTEAF
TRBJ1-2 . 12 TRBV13 ASSLGQGLRGYT
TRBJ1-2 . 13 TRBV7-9 ASSLGETDSYGYT
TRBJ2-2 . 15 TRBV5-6 ASSLVTAGANTGELF
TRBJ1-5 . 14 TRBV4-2 ASSQDPGQGDQPQH
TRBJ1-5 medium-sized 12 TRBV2 ASSGGQGGQPQH
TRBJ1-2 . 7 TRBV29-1 SVGSGYT
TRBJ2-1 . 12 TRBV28 ASLAVTADNEQF
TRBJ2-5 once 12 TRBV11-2 ASSLVTGGETQY
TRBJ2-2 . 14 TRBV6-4 ASSDQQFPNTGELF
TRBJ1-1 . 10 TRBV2 ATQRGNTEAF
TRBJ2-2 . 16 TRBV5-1 ASSLGLAGGFNTGELF
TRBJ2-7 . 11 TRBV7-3 ASSSTGGYEQY
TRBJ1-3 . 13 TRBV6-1 ASSEETYSGNTIY
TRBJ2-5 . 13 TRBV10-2 ASSESYSPGETQY
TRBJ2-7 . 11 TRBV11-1 ASSRDRGGEQY
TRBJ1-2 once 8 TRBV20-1 SASRDGYT
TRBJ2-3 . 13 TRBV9 ASSGTERATDTQY
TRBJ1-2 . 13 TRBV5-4 ASSSQSGGYYGYT
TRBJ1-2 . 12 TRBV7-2 ASSLMSFSDGYT
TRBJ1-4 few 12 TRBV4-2 ASSLGLGNEKLF
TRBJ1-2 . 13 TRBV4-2 ASSQPSQGNYGYT